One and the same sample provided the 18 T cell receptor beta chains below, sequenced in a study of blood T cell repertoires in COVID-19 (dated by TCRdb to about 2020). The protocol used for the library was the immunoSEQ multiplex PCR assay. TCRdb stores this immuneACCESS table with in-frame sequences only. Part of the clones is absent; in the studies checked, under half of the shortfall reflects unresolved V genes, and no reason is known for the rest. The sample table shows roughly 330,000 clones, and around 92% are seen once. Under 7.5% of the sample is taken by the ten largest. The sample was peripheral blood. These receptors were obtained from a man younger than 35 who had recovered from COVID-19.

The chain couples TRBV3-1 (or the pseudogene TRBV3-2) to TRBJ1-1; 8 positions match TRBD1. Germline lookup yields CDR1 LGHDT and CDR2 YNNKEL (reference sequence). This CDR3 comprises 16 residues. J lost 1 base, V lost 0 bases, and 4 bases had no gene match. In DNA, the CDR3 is TGTGCCAGCAGCCAAGATTTCGGGACAGGGAACACTGAAGCTTTCTTT. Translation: CASSQDFGTGNTEAFF.

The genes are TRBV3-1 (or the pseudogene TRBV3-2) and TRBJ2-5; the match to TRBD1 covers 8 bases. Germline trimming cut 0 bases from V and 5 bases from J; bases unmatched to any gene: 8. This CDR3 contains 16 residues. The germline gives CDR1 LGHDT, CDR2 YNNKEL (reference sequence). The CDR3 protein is CASSQEVSGGSETQYF. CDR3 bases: TGTGCCAGCAGCCAAGAAGTGTCAGGGGGCTCGGAGACCCAGTACTTC.

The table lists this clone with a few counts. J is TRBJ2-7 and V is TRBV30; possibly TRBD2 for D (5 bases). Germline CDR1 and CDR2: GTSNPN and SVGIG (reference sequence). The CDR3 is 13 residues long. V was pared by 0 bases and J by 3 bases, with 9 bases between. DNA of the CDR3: TGTGCCTGGAGTGTGGGGAGCTACTACGAGCAGTACTTC. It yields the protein CAWSVGSYYEQYF.

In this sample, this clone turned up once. CDR3 coding DNA: TGTGCCAGCAGTTACTATCCCCGTCGCGGCTTCGGGGGTGAGCAGTTCTTC. This sequence encodes CASSYYPRRGFGGEQFF. The gene calls are TRBV6-2 or TRBV6-3 and TRBJ2-1, with a possible D match to TRBD2 (6 bases). This CDR3 has 17 residues. Germline V gene sequence: CDR1 MNHEY, CDR2 SVGEGT. V was clipped by 1 base and J by 9 bases, with 22 bases between them.

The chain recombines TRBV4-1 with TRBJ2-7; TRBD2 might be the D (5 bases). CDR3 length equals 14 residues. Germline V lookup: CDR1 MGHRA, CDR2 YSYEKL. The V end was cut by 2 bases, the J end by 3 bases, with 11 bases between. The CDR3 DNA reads TGCGCCAGCAGCCAATTGAGCGGCGTCTACGAGCAGTACTTC. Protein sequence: CASSQLSGVYEQYF.

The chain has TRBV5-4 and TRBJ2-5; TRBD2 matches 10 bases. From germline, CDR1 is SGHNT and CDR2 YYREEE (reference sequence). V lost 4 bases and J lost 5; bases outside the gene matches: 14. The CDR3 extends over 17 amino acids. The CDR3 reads CASSTASGGTIGETQYF. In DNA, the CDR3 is TGTGCCAGCAGCACCGCTAGCGGGGGCACCATAGGGGAGACCCAGTACTTC. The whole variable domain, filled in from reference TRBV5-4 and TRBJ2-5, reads ETGVTQSPTHLIKTRGQQVTLRCSSQSGHNTVSWYQQALGQGPQFIFQYYREEENGRGNFPPRFSGLQFPNYSSELNVNALELDDSALYLCASSTASGGTIGETQYFGPGTRLLVL.

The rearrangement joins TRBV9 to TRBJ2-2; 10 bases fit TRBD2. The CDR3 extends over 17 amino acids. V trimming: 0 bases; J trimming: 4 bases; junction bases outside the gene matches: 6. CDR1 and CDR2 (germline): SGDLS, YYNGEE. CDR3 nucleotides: TGTGCCAGCAGCGTAGCTCTCCTAGCGGGAGTCACCGGGGAGCTGTTTTTT. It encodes CASSVALLAGVTGELFF.

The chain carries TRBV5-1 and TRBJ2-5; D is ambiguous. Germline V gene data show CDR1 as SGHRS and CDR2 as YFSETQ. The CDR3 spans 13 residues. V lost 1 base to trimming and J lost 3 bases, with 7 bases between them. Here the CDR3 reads CASSLTREETQYF. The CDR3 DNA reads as TGCGCCAGCAGCTTGACACGGGAAGAGACCCAGTACTTC.

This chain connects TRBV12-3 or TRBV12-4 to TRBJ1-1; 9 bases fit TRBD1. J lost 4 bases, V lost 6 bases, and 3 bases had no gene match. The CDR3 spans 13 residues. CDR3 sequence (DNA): TGTGCCAGCAGGCAACAGGGGGCCACTGAAGCTTTCTTT. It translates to CASRQQGATEAFF.

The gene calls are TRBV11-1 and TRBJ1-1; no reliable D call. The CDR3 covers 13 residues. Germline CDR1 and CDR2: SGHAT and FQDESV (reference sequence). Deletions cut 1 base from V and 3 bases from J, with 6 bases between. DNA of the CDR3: TGTGCCAGCAGCTTAGTAGAGTACACTGAAGCTTTCTTT. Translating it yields CASSLVEYTEAFF. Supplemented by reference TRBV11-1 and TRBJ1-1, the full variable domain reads EAEVAQSPRYKITEKSQAVAFWCDPISGHATLYWYRQILGQGPELLVQFQDESVVDDSQLPKDRFSAERLKGVDSTLKIQPAELGDSAMYLCASSLVEYTEAFFGQGTRLTVV.

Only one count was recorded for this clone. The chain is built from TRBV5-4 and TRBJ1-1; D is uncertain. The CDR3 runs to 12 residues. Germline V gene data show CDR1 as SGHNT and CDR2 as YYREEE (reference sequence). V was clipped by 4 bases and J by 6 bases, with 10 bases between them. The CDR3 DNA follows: TGTGCCAGCAGCGGTGACGGGGCTGAAGCTTTCTTT. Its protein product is CASSGDGAEAFF.

Here the CDR3 reads CASSETRGETQYF. The CDR3, as DNA: TGTGCCAGCAGTGAAACCCGGGGGGAGACCCAGTACTTC. The genes are TRBV2 and TRBJ2-5, with TRBD2 as a possible D gene (6 bases). The germline CDR1 and CDR2 sequences are SNHLY and FYNNEI. The length of the CDR3 is 13 residues. Between the trimmed V and J ends, which lost 2 bases and 5 bases, there was a span of 9 bases.

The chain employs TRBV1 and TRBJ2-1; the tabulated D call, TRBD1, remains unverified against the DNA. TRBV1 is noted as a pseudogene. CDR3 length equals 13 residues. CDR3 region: CTSRDRAHNEQFF. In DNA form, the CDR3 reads TGCACCAGCAGGGACAGGGCACACAATGAGCAGTTCTTC.

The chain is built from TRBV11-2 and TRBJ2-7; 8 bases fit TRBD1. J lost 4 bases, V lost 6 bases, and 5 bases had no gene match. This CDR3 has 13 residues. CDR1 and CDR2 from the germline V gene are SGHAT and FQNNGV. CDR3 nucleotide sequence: TGTGCCAGCAGAGAGGACAGGGAATACGAGCAGTACTTC. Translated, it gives CASREDREYEQYF.

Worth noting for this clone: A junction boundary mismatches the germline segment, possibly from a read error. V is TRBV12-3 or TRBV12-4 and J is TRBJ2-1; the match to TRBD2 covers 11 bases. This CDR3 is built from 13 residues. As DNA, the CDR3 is TGTGCCAGTACACAGAACGGACTAGCGGGTCCCCTCTTC. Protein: CASTQNGLAGPLF.

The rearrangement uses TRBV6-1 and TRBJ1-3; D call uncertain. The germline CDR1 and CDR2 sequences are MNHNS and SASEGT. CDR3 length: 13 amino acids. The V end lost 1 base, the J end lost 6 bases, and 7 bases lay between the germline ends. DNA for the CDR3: TGTGCCAGCAGTGAAGAGCCACCAAACACCATATATTTT. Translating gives CASSEEPPNTIYF.

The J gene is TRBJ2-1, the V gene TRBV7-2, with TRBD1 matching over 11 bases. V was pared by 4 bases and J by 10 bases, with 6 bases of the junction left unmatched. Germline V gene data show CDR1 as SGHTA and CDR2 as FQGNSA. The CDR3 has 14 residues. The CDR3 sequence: CASSSGQGVWEQFF. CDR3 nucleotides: TGTGCCAGCAGCTCGGGACAGGGGGTTTGGGAGCAGTTCTTC.

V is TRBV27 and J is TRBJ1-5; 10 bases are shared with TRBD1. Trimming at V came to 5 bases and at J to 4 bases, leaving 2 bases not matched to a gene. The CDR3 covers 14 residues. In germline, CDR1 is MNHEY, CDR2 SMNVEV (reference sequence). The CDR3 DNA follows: TGTGCCAGCAGTGGGGACAGGGGAAATCAGCCCCAGCATTTT. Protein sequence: CASSGDRGNQPQHF.